These T cell receptor beta chains were read from a single sample in a study of blood T cell repertoires in COVID-19. Clones were read by immunoSEQ multiplex PCR, and TCRdb kept only the in-frame ones, dropping some. The profile covers 70,000 to 95,000 clones, with roughly 76% appearing a single time and 20% to 25% taken by the ten largest. The sequencing input was peripheral blood. Receptors originate from a woman in her 70s with acute or convalescent COVID-19. CDR3s include the opening cysteine and the closing phenylalanine or tryptophan. A D gene is named only where the DNA matches it firmly. Only some rows state a clone size, as once, few, many or a class for expanded clones.

CDR3	DNA	D	V	J	size
CASSPPLSGNPYNEQFF	TGCGCCAGCAGCCCGCCCCTATCGGGAAACCCGTACAATGAGCAGTTCTTC	-	TRBV5-1	TRBJ2-1	once
CASRRQWNSNQPQHF	TGTGCCAGCAGACGACAGTGGAATAGCAATCAGCCCCAGCATTTT	-	TRBV28	TRBJ1-5	-
CASSLQGYEQYF	TGCGCCAGCAGCTTACAGGGCTACGAGCAGTACTTC	-	TRBV5-1	TRBJ2-7	-
CAWSRDNGNTIYF	TGTGCCTGGAGTAGAGACAACGGAAACACCATATATTTT	-	TRBV30	TRBJ1-3	-
CATSISVNYEQYF	TGTGCCACCTCAATTAGCGTTAACTACGAGCAGTACTTC	-	TRBV13	TRBJ2-7	-
CASSLKGGNYGYTF	TGTGCCAGCAGTTTAAAGGGAGGCAACTATGGCTACACCTTC	-	TRBV27	TRBJ1-2	-
CASSLGQLGNQPQHF	TGTGCCAGCAGCTTGGGACAGCTGGGCAATCAGCCCCAGCATTTT	-	TRBV5-8	TRBJ1-5	-
CASRGQAGVYNEQFF	TGTGCCAGCAGGGGGCAAGCGGGAGTTTACAATGAGCAGTTCTTC	TRBD2	TRBV6-5	TRBJ2-1	-
CSVARGGRGTDTQYF	TGCAGCGTGGCTCGTGGGGGCCGAGGCACAGATACGCAGTATTTT	-	TRBV29-1	TRBJ2-3	-
CASSPWTGQETQYF	TGTGCCAGCAGCCCGTGGACAGGGCAAGAGACCCAGTACTTC	TRBD1	TRBV11-3	TRBJ2-5	-
CASSARVPINEQFF	TGTGCCAGTAGTGCCAGGGTTCCGATTAATGAGCAGTTCTTC	-	TRBV19	TRBJ2-1	once
CASRPQGAEGYTF	TGTGCCAGCAGACCGCAGGGGGCAGAAGGCTACACCTTC	TRBD1	TRBV12-3/TRBV12-4	TRBJ1-2	-
CASSLVLAYAGELFF	TGCGCCAGCAGCTTGGTCCTAGCATACGCCGGGGAGCTGTTTTTT	-	TRBV5-1	TRBJ2-2	-
CASTTTRRTEAFF	TGTGCCAGCACCACTACGCGGAGGACTGAAGCTTTCTTT	-	TRBV28	TRBJ1-1	-
CASSWTESSYNEQFF	TGTGCCAGTAGTTGGACTGAGAGCTCCTACAATGAGCAGTTCTTC	-	TRBV19	TRBJ2-1	-
CASGRTDTQYF	TGTGCCAGCGGCCGCACAGATACGCAGTATTTT	-	TRBV2	TRBJ2-3	-
CASSLAAGGIRHTF	TGTGCCAGCAGCTTGGCAGCAGGGGGGATTCGTCACACCTTC	TRBD1	TRBV5-8	TRBJ1-2	-
CASSDQTAISGTQFF	TGTGCCAGCAGCGACCAAACCGCAATTTCTGGGACTCAGTTCTTC	-	TRBV27	TRBJ2-1	-
CASSQPGQGDQPQHF	TGCGCCAGCAGCCAACCGGGACAGGGGGACCAGCCCCAGCATTTT	TRBD1	TRBV4-1	TRBJ1-5	-
CASKPRGGPSSYNEQFF	TGTGCCAGCAAACCAAGGGGGGGGCCGAGCTCCTACAATGAGCAGTTCTTC	-	TRBV27	TRBJ2-1	-
CASSPNRGLAGETQYF	TGTGCCAGCAGCCCGAATAGGGGACTAGCGGGAGAGACCCAGTACTTC	TRBD2	TRBV9	TRBJ2-5	-
CASSQRETGDYGYTF	TGTGCCAGCAGCCAACGTGAGACAGGGGACTATGGCTACACCTTC	TRBD1	TRBV3-1/TRBV3-2	TRBJ1-2	-
CASRRYSNQPQHF	TGTGCCAGCAGGCGTTATAGCAATCAGCCCCAGCATTTT	-	TRBV27	TRBJ1-5	-
CASSPQKIVRGNEQFF	TGTGCCAGCAGCCCGCAAAAAATAGTTAGGGGCAATGAGCAGTTCTTC	-	TRBV3-1/TRBV3-2	TRBJ2-1	-
CASSLVGSQGQLYGYTF	TGTGCCAGCAGCTTAGTTGGTTCGCAGGGACAACTTTATGGCTACACCTTC	-	TRBV5-6	TRBJ1-2	-
CASGLAGGPANTGELFF	TGTGCTAGTGGATTAGCGGGAGGCCCCGCGAACACCGGGGAGCTGTTTTTT	TRBD2	TRBV12-5	TRBJ2-2	-
CASRERRQNIAKNIQYF	TGTGCCAGCCGCGAAAGGCGGCAGAATATAGCCAAAAACATTCAGTACTTC	-	TRBV2	TRBJ2-4	-
CATLLSGTGGVGYTF	TGTGCCACCTTACTCTCCGGGACAGGGGGCGTCGGCTACACCTTC	TRBD1	TRBV28	TRBJ1-2	-
CASSPRVGEKLFF	TGTGCCAGCTCACCGCGGGTAGGGGAAAAACTGTTTTTT	-	TRBV18	TRBJ1-4	-
CASSSGGVGAEAFF	TGTGCCAGCAGTTCAGGGGGCGTTGGGGCTGAAGCTTTCTTT	TRBD1	TRBV6-5	TRBJ1-1	-
CASSEGGGLYGYTF	TGTGCCAGCAGTGAGGGCGGGGGCCTCTATGGCTACACCTTC	-	TRBV28	TRBJ1-2	-
CASSYVTGREETQYF	TGTGCCAGCAGTTATGTAACAGGGAGGGAGGAGACCCAGTACTTC	-	TRBV6-5	TRBJ2-5	-
CASSPPQSQGTEQFF	TGTGCCAGCTCACCGCCACAGTCCCAGGGAACCGAGCAGTTCTTC	-	TRBV18	TRBJ2-1	-
CASQPGQGAYEQYF	TGTGCCAGTCAACCGGGACAGGGCGCCTACGAGCAGTACTTC	TRBD1	TRBV18	TRBJ2-7	once
CASSSGLAGADYLFF	TGTGCCAGCAGTTCCGGACTAGCGGGAGCTGATTATCTGTTCTTC	TRBD2	TRBV28	TRBJ2-1	-
CASSLVSNAEKLFF	TGTGCCAGCAGCTTAGTTTCGAACGCGGAAAAACTGTTTTTT	-	TRBV7-2	TRBJ1-4	-
CASRPGQGTGANVLTF	TGCGCCAGCAGGCCGGGACAGGGGACTGGGGCCAACGTCCTGACTTTC	TRBD1	TRBV10-1	TRBJ2-6	-
CASSPTGERTEAFF	TGTGCCAGCAGTCCGACAGGGGAGCGAACTGAAGCTTTCTTT	TRBD1	TRBV6-2/TRBV6-3	TRBJ1-1	-
CASSSWNRGSEKLFF	TGTGCCAGCAGTTCCTGGAATAGGGGGTCTGAAAAACTGTTTTTT	-	TRBV6-5	TRBJ1-4	-
CASSLGRSQETQYF	TGTGCCAGCAGTTTAGGCAGGTCACAAGAGACCCAGTACTTC	-	TRBV28	TRBJ2-5	-
CATRGGDSPLHF	TGTGCCACAAGGGGGGGGGATTCACCCCTCCACTTT	-	TRBV6-6	TRBJ1-6	-
CASSYSGRGYYGYTF	TGTGCCAGCAGTTACTCAGGTCGGGGATACTATGGCTACACCTTC	-	TRBV6-5	TRBJ1-2	once
CASSPTNGGRVGETQYF	TGTGCCAGCAGCCCTACCAATGGCGGGAGAGTCGGAGAGACCCAGTACTTC	TRBD2	TRBV3-1/TRBV3-2	TRBJ2-5	once
CASSSQGLREYF	TGTGCCAGCAGCTCACAGGGGCTCCGGGAGTACTTC	TRBD1	TRBV7-9	TRBJ2-7	-
CASSLVLRGGELFF	TGTGCCAGCAGTTTGGTCTTACGGGGCGGGGAGCTGTTTTTT	-	TRBV28	TRBJ2-2	-
CASSLWGTGTGEQYF	TGTGCCAGCAGTTTATGGGGGACAGGGACGGGCGAGCAGTACTTC	TRBD1	TRBV28	TRBJ2-7	-
CASSNATGFIYEQYF	TGTGCCAGCAGCAACGCGACAGGGTTCATCTACGAGCAGTACTTC	TRBD1	TRBV7-9	TRBJ2-7	once
CAWSFPWGRRLDEQYF	TGTGCCTGGAGTTTCCCTTGGGGGCGTCGTTTGGACGAGCAGTACTTC	-	TRBV30	TRBJ2-7	-
CASSGGLAWETQYF	TGTGCCAGCAGCGGGGGACTAGCCTGGGAGACCCAGTACTTC	TRBD2	TRBV9	TRBJ2-5	-
CASSLVREVNTIYF	TGTGCCAGCAGCTTGGTTAGGGAGGTAAACACCATATATTTT	-	TRBV5-5	TRBJ1-3	-
CASSYPASGLKNEQFF	TGTGCCAGCAGTTACCCCGCTAGCGGTCTTAAAAATGAGCAGTTCTTC	TRBD2	TRBV6-6	TRBJ2-1	once
CASSYGGSRDEKLFF	TGTGCCAGCAGTTACGGGGGGTCCCGAGATGAAAAACTGTTTTTT	-	TRBV6-5	TRBJ1-4	once
CASSYEVLAAEAFF	TGTGCCAGCAGTTACGAAGTACTCGCGGCTGAAGCTTTCTTT	-	TRBV6-5	TRBJ1-1	-
CASSASSGQGTSPLHF	TGTGCCAGCAGCGCCAGCTCAGGGCAGGGTACTTCACCCCTCCACTTT	-	TRBV9	TRBJ1-6	-
CASSLGLYPDTQYF	TGCGCCAGCAGCTTGGGACTGTACCCAGATACGCAGTATTTT	-	TRBV5-1	TRBJ2-3	few